These 21 T cell receptor beta chains were all obtained from the same sample, sequenced in a study of blood T cell repertoires in COVID-19. Assay used: immunoSEQ multiplex PCR; TCRdb lists only in-frame clones, some missing. The table includes over 150,000 clones, 88% detected once. Sequenced sample: peripheral blood. These receptors came from a man aged 50 to 59 with COVID-19, enrolled during active disease.

The rearrangement uses TRBV30 and TRBJ1-3; no clear D. Germline loops: CDR1 GTSNPN, CDR2 SVGIG (reference sequence). Between the trimmed V and J ends, which lost 7 bases and 0 bases, there was a span of 10 bases. The CDR3 loop spans 13 amino acids. The CDR3 nucleotides read TGTGCCTCTACAGTTCTCTCTGGAAACACCATATATTTT. The encoded protein is CASTVLSGNTIYF.

V gene TRBV24-1 combines with J gene TRBJ2-3; D is unclear. Trimming cost V 4 bases and J 4 bases, with 5 bases left between them. The CDR3 is 12 residues long. Germline CDR1 KGHDR, CDR2 SFDVKD. The CDR3 bases are TGTGCCACCAGTGACTATCCAGATACGCAGTATTTT. Translation gives CATSDYPDTQYF.

The chain combines TRBV7-9 with TRBJ1-4; 8 bases are a match to TRBD1. In germline, CDR1 is SEHNR, CDR2 FQNEAQ (reference sequence). The CDR3 is made up of 14 amino acids. Losses at the gene ends were 3 bases for V and 10 bases for J; bases not matched to a gene: 7. DNA of the CDR3: TGTGCCAGCAGCTTTGAAACAGGGGGTTCAAAACTGTTTTTT. Its protein product is CASSFETGGSKLFF.

V usage is TRBV29-1 and J usage is TRBJ1-2; 8 nucleotides match TRBD1. From germline, CDR1 is SQVTM and CDR2 ANQGSEA. CDR3 length: 15 amino acids. V gave up 5 bases and J gave up 8 bases; unmatched junction bases: 16. This CDR3 is CSVWAQAGGISGYTF. The CDR3 DNA sequence: TGCAGCGTTTGGGCTCAGGCAGGGGGCATATCGGGCTACACCTTC.

This chain connects TRBV5-1 to TRBJ2-3; 8 bases map to TRBD2. The CDR3 consists of 16 residues. V dropped 1 base and J dropped 1; count of bases not matched to a gene: 5. CDR1 SGHRS and CDR2 YFSETQ come from the germline V gene. The CDR3 here is CASSLPAGEGTDTQYF. The CDR3 DNA reads as TGCGCCAGCAGCTTGCCAGCGGGAGAAGGCACAGATACGCAGTATTTT.

V gene TRBV6-4 combines with J gene TRBJ1-2, with TRBD1 as a possible D gene (5 bases). The CDR3 is 14 residues long. The ends were cut back, 8 bases at V and 3 bases at J, with 16 bases in the middle. Germline-derived CDR1 and CDR2 are MRHNA and SNTAGT. CDR3 nucleotide sequence: TGTGCCAGCCGTATTTGGGGCCCACACTATGGCTACACCTTC. Its translation: CASRIWGPHYGYTF.

The table lists this clone with a count of one. This chain joins TRBV9 and TRBJ2-2; 7 positions match TRBD1. Germline trimming cut 4 bases from V and 2 bases from J; bases unmatched to any gene: 8. CDR1 and CDR2 (germline): SGDLS, YYNGEE. CDR3 size: 16 residues. CDR3 coding DNA: TGTGCCAGCAGCCCTATCGGGACAGCAAACACCGGGGAGCTGTTTTTT. Translation: CASSPIGTANTGELFF.

The chain joins TRBV6-5 to TRBJ1-2; maybe TRBD1 (5 bases). The CDR3 is 13 residues long. Germline CDR1 is MNHEY and CDR2 is SVGAGI. Trimming removed 7 bases from V and 2 bases from J, with 11 bases in between. The CDR3 DNA follows: TGTGCCAGCACCCGGGACTGGAACTATGGCTACACCTTC. It is translated as CASTRDWNYGYTF.

The chain employs TRBV6-1 and TRBJ1-6, with a weak D call TRBD1 (5 bases). Germline loops: CDR1 MNHNS, CDR2 SASEGT. Trimming took 0 bases from V and 14 from J, leaving 17 bases between them. The CDR3 has 15 residues. The CDR3 DNA reads as TGTGCCAGCAGTGAAGCGAGCGGGGTCGGGGGAACCCTCCACTTT. This gives the protein CASSEASGVGGTLHF.

The V gene is TRBV9, the J gene TRBJ1-3, with D unclear. The CDR3 has 15 amino acids. The germline gives CDR1 SGDLS, CDR2 YYNGEE. V was shortened by 0 bases and J by 0 bases, with 7 bases between the two germline ends. The CDR3 region is CASSVEPSSGNTIYF. In nucleotides, the CDR3 is TGTGCCAGCAGCGTAGAACCTAGCTCTGGAAACACCATATATTTT.

J is TRBJ2-7 and V is TRBV7-8; maybe TRBD1 (6 bases). Trimming removed 5 bases from V and 6 bases from J, with 11 bases in between. Germline CDR1 and CDR2: SGHVS and FQNEAQ. The CDR3 length is 12 residues. The CDR3 bases are TGTGCCAGCAGCCAGCAGGGGAGCGAGCAGTACTTC. It specifies CASSQQGSEQYF.

CDR3 nucleotides: TGTGCCAGTCGGACAGGGATCCCCTACGAGCAGTACTTC. It encodes CASRTGIPYEQYF. The chain joins TRBV2 to TRBJ2-7; 8 bases are a match to TRBD1. This CDR3 has 13 amino acids. In germline, CDR1 is SNHLY, CDR2 FYNNEI. V shed 9 bases and J 2 bases; nucleotides not matched to a gene: 6.

This rearrangement joins TRBV6-2 or TRBV6-3 to TRBJ2-3; 10 bases align to TRBD1. The CDR3 totals 15 residues. V was pared by 6 bases and J by 4 bases, with 7 bases of the junction left unmatched. Germline V CDR1 and CDR2: MNHEY, SVGEGT. The CDR3 coding sequence is TGTGCCAGCAGCCCACCGACAGGGGGCGCAGATACGCAGTATTTT. Its protein product is CASSPPTGGADTQYF.

This clone was found a few times. Sequence at one end of the junction differs from germline and may be a read error. The chain combines TRBV7-7 with TRBJ2-1; TRBD2 aligns across 12 bases. The germline V gene has CDR1 SSHAT and CDR2 FNYEAQ (reference sequence). CDR3 size: 15 residues. CDR3 sequence reads: CASSPSSGRDNEQFF. Written as DNA, the CDR3 is TGTGCTAGCAGCCCCTCTAGCGGGAGGGACAATGAGCAGTTCTTC. The whole variable domain, filled in from reference TRBV7-7 and TRBJ2-1, reads GAGVSQSPRYKVTKRGQDVTLRCDPISSHATLYWYQQALGQGPEFLTYFNYEAQPDKSGLPSDRFSAERPEGSISTLTIQRTEQRDSAMYRCASSPSSGRDNEQFFGPGTRLTVL.

V usage is TRBV27 and J usage is TRBJ2-7; 8 positions agree with TRBD1. Germline CDR1 and CDR2: MNHEY and SMNVEV (reference sequence). J gave up 7 bases and V 6 bases, and 11 bases lay outside the gene matches. CDR3 length equals 14 residues. This CDR3 is CASRTTGALGEQYF. The CDR3 DNA sequence: TGTGCCAGCAGGACGACAGGGGCCCTGGGGGAGCAGTACTTC.

The chain recombines TRBV6-6 with TRBJ2-4, with 8 bases lining up with TRBD1. V shed 5 bases and J 0 bases; nucleotides not matched to a gene: 9. The CDR3 runs to 17 residues. Germline CDR1 and CDR2: MNHNY and SVGAGI (reference sequence). CDR3 DNA sequence: TGTGCCAGCAGTCCCACTGACAGGGGTCTAGCCAAAAACATTCAGTACTTC. It is translated as CASSPTDRGLAKNIQYF.

The chain employs TRBV4-1 and TRBJ2-5; tentatively, D is TRBD1 (5 bases). With 4 bases removed from V and 5 bases from J, the gap between germline ends came to 23 bases. CDR1 is MGHRA, CDR2 YSYEKL, per germline. CDR3 length: 17 residues. CDR3 sequence reads: CASSRIMLQGPRETQYF. As DNA, the CDR3 is TGCGCCAGCAGCCGCATCATGCTGCAGGGTCCTAGGGAGACCCAGTACTTC.

V is TRBV7-2 and J is TRBJ2-7; TRBD1 agrees at 10 bases. V gave up 1 base and J gave up 3 bases; unmatched junction bases: 3. Germline V gene sequence: CDR1 SGHTA, CDR2 FQGNSA. CDR3 length: 15 residues. The CDR3 protein is CASSLDRTGGYEQYF. The CDR3 DNA reads TGTGCCAGCAGCTTAGACCGGACAGGGGGCTACGAGCAGTACTTC.

This clone occurred a few times. The chain carries TRBV27 and TRBJ2-7; D is perhaps TRBD2 (6 bases). The V gene's germline CDR1 is MNHEY and CDR2 SMNVEV (reference sequence). The V gene lost 2 bases and the J gene lost 4 bases, with 18 bases spanning the gap. CDR3 size: 16 residues. CDR3 coding DNA: TGTGCCAGCAGTTTACTGGACCCACGGGGGTTATACGAGCAGTACTTC. Amino acid sequence: CASSLLDPRGLYEQYF.

The chain uses TRBV24-1 and TRBJ2-5, with TRBD1 matching 7 bases. With V trimmed by 11 bases and J by 3 bases, 11 bases remained unmatched. CDR1 and CDR2 (germline): KGHDR, SFDVKD. The CDR3 is 14 residues long. CDR3 protein: CASSPGGREETQYF. CDR3 DNA: TGTGCCAGCTCACCAGGGGGTCGGGAAGAGACCCAGTACTTC.

The V call is TRBV7-9, the J call TRBJ1-2; no clear D gene. CDR1 is SEHNR, CDR2 FQNEAQ, per germline (reference sequence). The CDR3 is 11 residues long. V lost 4 bases and J 6 bases, leaving 6 bases between the germline ends. CDR3 nucleotides: TGTGCCAGCAGCTCCGTCGATGGCTACACCTTC. It encodes CASSSVDGYTF.